A single sample gave rise to the 21 T cell receptor beta chains below, sequenced in a study of blood T cell repertoires in COVID-19. Produced via immunoSEQ multiplex PCR; TCRdb's table is partial and in-frame only. Altogether 150,000 or so clones are present, almost 90% being singletons, with the ten largest covering over 2%. Sequences were obtained from peripheral blood. Source of these receptors: a human donor in a cohort sampled during active COVID-19.

CDR3 in amino acids: CASSLLPGQDFTGELFF. The DNA for the CDR3 is TGCGCCAGCAGCTTGCTCCCGGGACAGGACTTCACCGGGGAGCTGTTTTTT. This chain joins TRBV5-1 and TRBJ2-2, with 8 bases matching TRBD1. The V gene's germline CDR1 is SGHRS and CDR2 YFSETQ. CDR3 length: 17 residues. V gave up 1 base and J gave up 4 bases; unmatched junction bases: 9.

The gene calls are TRBV18 and TRBJ1-2; D gene uncertain. CDR1 is KGHSH and CDR2 is LQKENI in the germline V gene. CDR3 length: 15 amino acids. Trimming left V 3 bases short and J 2 bases short, with 13 bases between. CDR3 amino acids: CASSPREAGNYGYTF. Written as DNA, the CDR3 is TGTGCCAGCTCACCGCGGGAGGCTGGAAACTATGGCTACACCTTC.

This rearrangement joins TRBV7-8 to TRBJ2-3; possible D gene TRBD1, 6 bases. This CDR3 has 15 amino acids. V was shortened by 5 bases and J by 0 bases, with 12 bases between the two germline ends. CDR1 is SGHVS, CDR2 FQNEAQ, per germline. CDR3 sequence: CASSGYRASTDTQYF. The CDR3 DNA follows: TGTGCCAGCAGCGGATACAGGGCTAGCACAGATACGCAGTATTTT. The full variable domain, with the rest looked up from reference TRBV7-8 and TRBJ2-3, is GAGVSQSPRYKVAKRGQDVALRCDPISGHVSLFWYQQALGQGPEFLTYFQNEAQLDKSGLPSDRFFAERPEGSVSTLKIQRTQQEDSAVYLCASSGYRASTDTQYFGPGTRLTVL.

This clone has only one observation. This chain's CDR3 is CASSLPGLGGFGTQYF. Here the CDR3 DNA reads TGTGCCAGCAGCTTACCGGGACTAGGGGGCTTCGGTACGCAGTATTTT. This rearrangement joins TRBV7-8 to TRBJ2-3, with D perhaps TRBD2 (8 bases). There are 16 residues in the CDR3. Germline V gene data show CDR1 as SGHVS and CDR2 as FQNEAQ. Trimming pared 2 bases from V and 8 bases from J, leaving 20 bases between.

Only a few counts were recorded for this clone. V and J are TRBV30 and TRBJ1-6, with D tentatively TRBD1 (6 bases). The CDR3 is 12 amino acids. The ends were cut back, 5 bases at V and 9 bases at J, with 11 bases in the middle. The germline V gene has CDR1 GTSNPN and CDR2 SVGIG (reference sequence). CDR3 sequence reads: CAWYRDGSPLHF. Here the CDR3 DNA reads TGTGCCTGGTACAGGGATGGTTCACCCCTCCACTTT.

The chain couples TRBV4-2 to TRBJ2-3; 12 bases fit TRBD2. CDR3 length equals 17 residues. Germline assignment: CDR1 LGHNA and CDR2 YNFKEQ. V gave up 5 bases and J gave up 4 bases; unmatched junction bases: 10. CDR3 amino acids: CASSTLAGGLGADTQYF. The CDR3 nucleotides read TGTGCCAGCAGCACCCTAGCGGGGGGGCTTGGAGCAGATACGCAGTATTTT.

V usage is TRBV18 and J usage is TRBJ2-3; D not resolved. The V end was cut by 6 bases, the J end by 2 bases, with 9 bases between. In germline, CDR1 is KGHSH, CDR2 LQKENI. The CDR3 is 13 residues long. Here the CDR3 reads CASSTFPTDTQYF. In DNA, the CDR3 is TGTGCCAGCTCCACTTTCCCCACAGATACGCAGTATTTT. Full variable domain (missing parts from reference TRBV18 and TRBJ2-3): NAGVMQNPRHLVRRRGQEARLRCSPMKGHSHVYWYRQLPEEGLKFMVYLQKENIIDESGMPKERFSAEFPKEGPSILRIQQVVRGDSAAYFCASSTFPTDTQYFGPGTRLTVL.

V and J are TRBV4-1 and TRBJ1-1; tentatively, D is TRBD1 (6 bases). CDR1 and CDR2 (germline): MGHRA, YSYEKL. The CDR3 has 13 amino acids. Trimming stripped 2 bases from V and 6 bases from J, with 10 bases between. This CDR3 is CASSQPRTAEAFF. The CDR3 bases are TGCGCCAGCAGCCAACCGCGGACAGCTGAAGCTTTCTTT.

This clone was picked up one time. The chain carries TRBV6-2 or TRBV6-3 and TRBJ1-6; 8 nucleotides match TRBD1. The CDR3 has 17 amino acids. CDR1 MNHEY and CDR2 SVGEGT come from the germline V gene. V lost 5 bases and J lost 9; bases outside the gene matches: 15. The CDR3 loop reads CASSPPRTGSRVSPLHF. Written as DNA, the CDR3 is TGTGCCAGCAGTCCCCCCCGGACAGGGTCACGGGTTTCACCCCTCCACTTT.

This clone was picked up one time. The chain couples TRBV28 to TRBJ2-7, with D unclear. V was cut by 6 bases and J by 0 bases, with 15 bases left in between. The CDR3 runs 15 residues. Germline assignment: CDR1 MDHEN and CDR2 SYDVKM. CDR3: CASSFEWSLSYEQYF. The CDR3 bases are TGTGCCAGCAGCTTTGAATGGAGTCTCTCCTACGAGCAGTACTTC.

The chain carries TRBV2 and TRBJ1-4, with D tentatively TRBD1 (6 bases). The CDR3 contains 14 residues. The V end was cut by 3 bases, the J end by 4 bases, with 9 bases between. Germline V gives CDR1 SNHLY, CDR2 FYNNEI. The CDR3 DNA follows: TGTGCCAGCAGTGAGGGAGGGGGTAATGAAAAACTGTTTTTT. Residues: CASSEGGGNEKLFF.

CDR3 residues: CASSLPTGAHEQYF. The CDR3 region has the DNA TGTGCCAGCAGCTTGCCGACAGGGGCCCACGAGCAGTACTTC. The gene calls are TRBV5-6 and TRBJ2-7; 8 nucleotides agree with TRBD1. Looked up from germline, CDR1 is SGHDT and CDR2 is YYEEEE. The V segment lost 1 base and the J segment 5 bases; nucleotides outside the gene matches: 5. This CDR3 has 14 residues.

CDR3 sequence (DNA): TGTGCCAGCAGTCCGGGGCGGACAGGAGCGCAGCATTTT. Encoded protein: CASSPGRTGAQHF. The chain joins TRBV12-3 or TRBV12-4 to TRBJ1-5; TRBD1 agrees at 7 bases. The CDR3 spans 13 residues. The J segment lost 13 bases and the V segment lost 5 bases, leaving 11 bases of the junction unmatched.

The J gene is TRBJ2-3, the V gene TRBV7-9, with a possible D match to TRBD2 (6 bases). Germline CDR1 and CDR2: SEHNR and FQNEAQ (reference sequence). The CDR3 has 14 residues. With 5 bases removed from V and 0 bases from J, the gap between germline ends came to 9 bases. CDR3 sequence (DNA): TGTGCCAGCAGCAGTAGCGGCAGCACAGATACGCAGTATTTT. This translates into CASSSSGSTDTQYF.

The chain links TRBV28 to TRBJ1-5, with D perhaps TRBD1 (5 bases). Germline CDR1 is MDHEN and CDR2 is SYDVKM. The CDR3 extends over 17 amino acids. V shed 4 bases and J shed 5 bases, with 21 bases lying between them. CDR3 DNA: TGTGCCAGCAGTTCACCAGCTTCAGGGTCCCGGGATCAGCCCCAGCATTTT. It translates to CASSSPASGSRDQPQHF.

This clone was observed a few times. The genes are TRBV3-1 (or the pseudogene TRBV3-2) and TRBJ2-2; unclear D gene. V was trimmed by 1 base and J by 8 bases, leaving 8 bases between them. Germline V lookup: CDR1 LGHDT, CDR2 YNNKEL (reference sequence). The CDR3 sequence is 13 residues long. The CDR3 DNA sequence: TGTGCCAGCAGCCAAGGCCGCGAAGGGGAGCTGTTTTTT. This codes for CASSQGREGELFF.

The chain has TRBV24-1 and TRBJ1-2; D is uncertain. The CDR3 sequence is 16 residues long. The germline gives CDR1 KGHDR, CDR2 SFDVKD. The V gene lost 5 bases and the J gene lost 5 bases, with 20 bases spanning the gap. The CDR3 here is CATSASPPSFSYGYTF. The CDR3 nucleotides are TGTGCCACCAGTGCCTCCCCCCCGAGTTTCTCGTATGGCTACACCTTC.

This chain joins TRBV7-3 and TRBJ2-1; 9 bases fit TRBD1. J lost 12 bases, V lost 5 bases, and 8 bases had no gene match. Germline V CDR1 and CDR2: SGHTA, FQGTGA. The CDR3 has 13 residues. CDR3 sequence (DNA): TGTGCCAGCAGCACCGGGACAGGGTTAGGGCAGTTCTTC. This translates into CASSTGTGLGQFF.

This chain joins TRBV5-1 and TRBJ2-2; tentative D call: TRBD1 (5 bases). Between the trimmed V and J ends, which lost 6 bases and 0 bases, there was a span of 15 bases. This CDR3 spans 16 amino acids. Germline V gene data show CDR1 as SGHRS and CDR2 as YFSETQ. The CDR3 DNA follows: TGCGCCAGCACACCGAGACAGTCTTCGAACACCGGGGAGCTGTTTTTT. The encoded protein is CASTPRQSSNTGELFF.

The chain combines TRBV6-5 with TRBJ2-5, with 8 bases lining up with TRBD1. Germline V gene lookup returns CDR1 MNHEY and CDR2 SVGAGI. Trimming at V came to 0 bases and at J to 4 bases, leaving 4 bases not matched to a gene. This CDR3 contains 15 residues. CDR3 region: CASSYSAGGLETQYF. The CDR3 nucleotides are TGTGCCAGCAGTTACTCGGCAGGGGGCTTAGAGACCCAGTACTTC.

This rearrangement joins TRBV7-9 to TRBJ1-3, with D hard to call. V lost 2 bases and J 2 bases, leaving 10 bases between the germline ends. The CDR3 is 15 amino acids. Germline V CDR1 and CDR2: SEHNR, FQNEAQ (reference sequence). CDR3 region: CASSLISGTGNTIYF. The CDR3 nucleotides are TGTGCCAGCAGCTTAATCTCGGGGACTGGAAACACCATATATTTT.